This T cell receptor (beta chain) was observed in a study of blood T cell repertoires in COVID-19. Study-wide background: The United States, Italy and Spain provided the acute and convalescent COVID-19 samples. PBMCs, B-cell-depleted T cells, or T cells provided the cDNA or gDNA that made up the material.

Original data processing: For nucleated cells, counts were estimated from reference gene primer amplification. Repertoires were generated with immunoSEQ multiplex PCR, while TCRdb's copy carries only in-frame clones and drops some. The DNA gave D and trimming, while V, J and clone size come from that table. The sample has about 160,000 clones, around 85% seen once. This clone appeared a few times. This CDR3 is built from 15 residues. V shed 5 bases, J shed 6 bases, and the junction held 9 bases outside the gene matches. Per the germline V gene, CDR1 is MDHEN and CDR2 is SYDVKM. This clonotype was sampled from a woman in her seventies with acute or convalescent COVID-19. The genes are TRBV28 and TRBJ2-1, with 8 bases aligning to TRBD1. Material: peripheral blood. CDR3 protein: CASSLRTGLSNEQFF. DNA for the CDR3: TGTGCCAGCAGTCTTCGGACAGGGTTGAGCAATGAGCAGTTCTTC.